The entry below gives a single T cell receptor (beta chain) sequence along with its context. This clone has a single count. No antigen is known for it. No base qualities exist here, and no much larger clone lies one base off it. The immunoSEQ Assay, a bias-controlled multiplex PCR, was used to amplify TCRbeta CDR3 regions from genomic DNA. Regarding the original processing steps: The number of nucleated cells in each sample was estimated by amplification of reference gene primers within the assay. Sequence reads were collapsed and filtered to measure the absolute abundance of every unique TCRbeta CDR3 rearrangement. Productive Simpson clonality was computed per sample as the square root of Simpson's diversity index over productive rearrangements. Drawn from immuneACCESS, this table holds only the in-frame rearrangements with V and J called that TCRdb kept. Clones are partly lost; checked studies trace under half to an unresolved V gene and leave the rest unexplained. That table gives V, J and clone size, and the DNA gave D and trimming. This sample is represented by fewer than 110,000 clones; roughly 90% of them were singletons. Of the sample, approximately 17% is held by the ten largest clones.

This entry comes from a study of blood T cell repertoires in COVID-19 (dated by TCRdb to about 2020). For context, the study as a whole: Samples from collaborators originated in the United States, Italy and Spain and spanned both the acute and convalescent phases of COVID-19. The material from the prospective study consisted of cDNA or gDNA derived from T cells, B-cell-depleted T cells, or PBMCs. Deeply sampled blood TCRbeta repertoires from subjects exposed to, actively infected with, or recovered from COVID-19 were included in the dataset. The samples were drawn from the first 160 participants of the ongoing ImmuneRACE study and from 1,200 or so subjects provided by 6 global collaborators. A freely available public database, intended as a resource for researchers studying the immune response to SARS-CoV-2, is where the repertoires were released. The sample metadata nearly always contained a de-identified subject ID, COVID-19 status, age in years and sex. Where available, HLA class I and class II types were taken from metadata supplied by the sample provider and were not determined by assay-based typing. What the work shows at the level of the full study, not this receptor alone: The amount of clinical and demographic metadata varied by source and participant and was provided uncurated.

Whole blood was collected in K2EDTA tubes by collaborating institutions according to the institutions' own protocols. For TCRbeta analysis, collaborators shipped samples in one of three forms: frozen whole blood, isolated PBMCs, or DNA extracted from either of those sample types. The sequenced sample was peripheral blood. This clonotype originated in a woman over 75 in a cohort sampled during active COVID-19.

The nucleotides are TGTGCCAGCAGCTCCGGAGCAGGGGCTGAAAAACTGTTTTTT. Translated, it reads CASSSGAGAEKLFF. The rearrangement combines TRBV7-9 with TRBJ1-4, and possibly TRBD1, on 6 matching bases. At the junction V is shortened by 4 bases and J by 7 bases, with 13 bases in between. The CDR3 covers 14 residues, taking in both the cysteine and the phenylalanine. Only the CDR3 portion is preserved as DNA: 42 bases, with reading frame beginning at the first base. The germline V gene (reference sequence) gives CDR1 as SEHNR and CDR2 as FQNEAQ.